The 29 T cell receptor beta chains below all came from one sample that was sequenced in a study of regulatory T cells in long-lasting Graves disease. Building the TCR beta libraries relied on iRepertoire HTBI primers, and CDR3 regions underwent Arm-PCR. TCRdb recomputed calls from the multiplex PCR reads with MiXCR, one row per CDR3 protein. The sample lists almost 350,000 distinct CDR3 sequences, roughly a fifth occurring once. Time point given: persistent/refractory GD, antithyroid drugs over 5 years with positive TRAb. There was RNA extracted from PBMCs, and the TCR library was made from it. The material was peripheral blood mononuclear cells (PBMCs), obtained when the disease was refractory, from a patient treated with antithyroid drugs. The receptors come from a female donor with Graves disease.

The V call is TRBV9, the J call TRBJ2-7, with a tentative D call TRBD1 (5 bases). The CDR3 has 14 amino acids. The germline V gene encodes CDR1 SGDLS and CDR2 YYNGEE. V dropped 0 bases and J dropped 2 bases, with 9 bases sitting between them. CDR3: CASSVDRYAYEQYF. The CDR3 DNA sequence: TGTGCCAGCAGCGTAGACAGGTATGCCTACGAGCAGTACTTC.

This clonotype was found many times. The V and J genes are TRBV6-1 and TRBJ2-7, with D possibly being TRBD2 (6 bases). Trimming cost V 4 bases and J 6 bases, with 13 bases left between them. In germline, CDR1 is MNHNS, CDR2 SASEGT. The CDR3 totals 13 residues. CDR3 DNA sequence: TGTGCCAGCAGTGGGGGGGATACCGGCGAGCAGTACTTC. As protein: CASSGGDTGEQYF.

This clonotype was counted only a few times. The chain recombines TRBV5-1 with TRBJ1-5, with D tentatively TRBD1 (5 bases). V dropped 4 bases and J dropped 0 bases, with 11 bases sitting between them. This CDR3 region has 15 residues. Germline V gene data show CDR1 as SGHRS and CDR2 as YFSETQ. CDR3 protein: CASSPGGVSNQPQHF. The CDR3, as DNA: TGCGCCAGCAGCCCGGGAGGGGTTAGCAATCAGCCCCAGCATTTT.

This clonotype came up many times. Here the CDR3 reads CASSLLGSVNSYEQYF. CDR3 in DNA: TGTGCCAGCAGTTTGCTCGGTAGCGTAAACTCCTACGAGCAGTACTTC. The chain uses TRBV28 and TRBJ2-7; weak D call: TRBD2 (5 bases). CDR1 is MDHEN, CDR2 SYDVKM, per germline. The CDR3 is made up of 16 amino acids. The V end was cut by 3 bases, the J end by 0 bases, with 15 bases between.

This clonotype was seen only a few times. The CDR3 loop reads CASRERVIQETQYF. CDR3 DNA: TGTGCCAGCCGGGAGAGGGTAATCCAAGAGACCCAGTACTTC. The rearrangement uses TRBV6-1 and TRBJ2-5; a possible D gene is TRBD2 (6 bases). This CDR3 has 14 residues. V was pared by 8 bases and J by 1 base, with 14 bases between. Germline V gene lookup returns CDR1 MNHNS and CDR2 SASEGT.

Many counts were recorded for this clonotype. CDR3 coding DNA: TGCAGTGCTAGAGATCAGCGGGGGCCCTCCCAAGAGACCCAGTACTTC. Translation: CSARDQRGPSQETQYF. The V gene is TRBV20-1, the J gene TRBJ2-5; TRBD2 matches 8 bases. Per the germline V gene, CDR1 is DFQATT and CDR2 is SNEGSKA (reference sequence). The CDR3 is 16 amino acids. J lost 1 base, V lost 0 bases, and 7 bases had no gene match.

This clonotype was observed many times. The chain has TRBV5-1 and TRBJ1-1; no reliable D call. The CDR3 covers 13 residues. Trimming shortened V by 0 bases and J by 7 bases, and 10 bases separated the two germline ends. Germline CDR1 reads SGHRS; CDR2 reads YFSETQ. The CDR3 sequence is CASSLGAAVEAFF. In DNA form, the CDR3 reads TGCGCCAGCAGCTTGGGGGCGGCAGTTGAAGCTTTCTTT.

The rearrangement links TRBV27 to TRBJ1-1; D might be TRBD1 (5 bases). The germline gives CDR1 MNHEY, CDR2 SMNVEV (reference sequence). The V end lost 1 base, the J end lost 3 bases, and 12 bases lay between the germline ends. This CDR3 has 15 amino acids. The CDR3, as DNA: TGTGCCAGCAGTTTATACTCCAGGGCATACACTGAAGCTTTCTTT. It codes for CASSLYSRAYTEAFF.

This clonotype was seen ten or more times. The rearrangement joins TRBV7-2 to TRBJ2-2; TRBD2 aligns across 7 bases. Germline V gene data show CDR1 as SGHTA and CDR2 as FQGNSA. The CDR3 covers 15 residues. V dropped 1 base and J dropped 5; count of bases not matched to a gene: 4. The CDR3 sequence is CASSLGRGETGELFF. DNA for the CDR3: TGTGCCAGCAGCTTAGGACGGGGGGAGACCGGGGAGCTGTTTTTT.

J is TRBJ2-1 and V is TRBV10-1; no definite D call. The CDR3 is 13 residues long. The V gene lost 3 bases and the J gene lost 5 bases, with 8 bases spanning the gap. Germline V gives CDR1 WNHNN, CDR2 SYGVQD (reference sequence). CDR3 protein: CASSDPRDNEQFF. The CDR3 DNA follows: TGCGCCAGCAGTGACCCTAGGGACAATGAGCAGTTCTTC.

In the case of this clonotype: A much larger clone differs by one base, so this may be a read error. CDR3 amino acids: CAWSDTAGSPLHF. CDR3 bases: TGTGCCTGGAGTGACACTGCTGGTTCACCCCTCCACTTT. The gene calls are TRBV30 and TRBJ1-6; D is unresolved. Trimming removed 1 base from V and 9 bases from J, with 10 bases in between. CDR1 is GTSNPN, CDR2 SVGIG, per germline (reference sequence). This CDR3 region has 13 residues.

This clonotype came up many times. V usage is TRBV6-5 and J usage is TRBJ1-2; possible D gene TRBD1, 5 bases. Trimming took off 2 bases at V and 4 bases at J, with 14 bases between the two ends. Germline values: CDR1 MNHEY, CDR2 SVGAGI. The CDR3 is 15 amino acids. The DNA of the CDR3 is TGTGCCAGCAGTTACCGACAGCTGTTCCCCTATGGCTACACCTTC. This codes for CASSYRQLFPYGYTF.

The chain employs TRBV20-1 and TRBJ2-4; 13 bases fit TRBD2. The junction had 8 bases not matched to a gene; V was cut back by 0 bases and J by 6 bases. Germline assignment: CDR1 DFQATT and CDR2 SNEGSKA (reference sequence). The CDR3 extends over 17 amino acids. The CDR3 here is CSARDLLAGGPGNIQYF. The CDR3 coding sequence is TGCAGTGCTAGAGATCTACTAGCGGGAGGGCCCGGAAACATTCAGTACTTC.

The rearrangement links TRBV7-9 to TRBJ1-2; D is perhaps TRBD1 (6 bases). The CDR3 is 15 amino acids. Trimming took 7 bases from V and 3 from J, leaving 18 bases between them. Germline V CDR1 and CDR2: SEHNR, FQNEAQ (reference sequence). This CDR3 is CASTKSWAGDYGYTF. The CDR3 DNA reads as TGTGCCAGCACCAAATCGTGGGCAGGGGACTATGGCTACACCTTC.

The chain has TRBV7-2 and TRBJ1-6; D gene unclear. The CDR3 contains 14 residues. Per germline, CDR1 SGHTA and CDR2 FQGNSA. V was shortened by 7 bases and J by 10 bases, with 17 bases between the two germline ends. The CDR3 nucleotides read TGTGCCAGCAACCTTGGCAGCTTCGGGTCACCCCTCCACTTT. Residues: CASNLGSFGSPLHF.

This clonotype has ten or more counts. This rearrangement joins TRBV7-9 to TRBJ2-7; D uncertain. Germline CDR1 SEHNR, CDR2 FQNEAQ (reference sequence). Deletions cut 5 bases from V and 1 base from J, with 18 bases between. There are 16 residues in the CDR3. The CDR3 DNA is TGTGCCAGCAGCCCACTCTCGTCTGGGATTTCCTACGAGCAGTACTTC. This sequence encodes CASSPLSSGISYEQYF.

This clonotype has a handful of counts. The chain combines TRBV19 with TRBJ1-3; 9 nucleotides agree with TRBD1. After removal of 4 bases from V and 4 bases from J, the junction contained 11 bases not matched to a gene. The CDR3 length is 17 residues. CDR1 LNHDA and CDR2 SQIVND come from the germline V gene (reference sequence). The CDR3 sequence: CASSTHPGQGNGNTIYF. CDR3 DNA: TGTGCCAGTAGTACTCATCCGGGACAGGGTAACGGAAACACCATATATTTT.

The gene calls are TRBV24-1 and TRBJ1-2, with D uncertain. Per germline, CDR1 KGHDR and CDR2 SFDVKD. The CDR3 totals 12 residues. The ends were cut back, 3 bases at V and 5 bases at J, with 6 bases in the middle. CDR3 coding DNA: TGTGCCACCAGTGATATGGCTTATGGCTACACCTTC. Protein: CATSDMAYGYTF.

This clonotype was observed a few times. The chain recombines TRBV10-1 with TRBJ1-6; D unresolved. The germline V and J ends were trimmed by 3 bases and 1 base, with 4 bases remaining between them. The CDR3 spans 14 residues. The germline gives CDR1 WNHNN, CDR2 SYGVQD (reference sequence). CDR3 sequence: CASSDGSYNSPLHF. The CDR3 DNA follows: TGCGCCAGCAGTGACGGGTCCTATAATTCACCCCTCCACTTT.

The chain recombines TRBV30 with TRBJ1-1; unclear D gene. CDR3 length: 13 residues. Trimming cost V 2 bases and J 0 bases, with 7 bases left between them. Germline V CDR1 and CDR2: GTSNPN, SVGIG (reference sequence). The DNA of the CDR3 is TGTGCCTGGAGTCGTCAGGTGAACACTGAAGCTTTCTTT. The encoded protein is CAWSRQVNTEAFF. The full variable domain, with the rest looked up from reference TRBV30 and TRBJ1-1, is SQTIHQWPATLVQPVGSPLSLECTVEGTSNPNLYWYRQAAGRGLQLLFYSVGIGQISSEVPQNLSASRPQDRQFILSSKKLLLSDSGFYLCAWSRQVNTEAFFGQGTRLTVV.

This chain uses TRBV5-1 with TRBJ2-2; D unresolved. CDR1 is SGHRS, CDR2 YFSETQ, per germline. V was pared by 1 base and J by 3 bases, with 7 bases between. CDR3 length equals 14 residues. In DNA, the CDR3 is TGCGCCAGCAGCTTGCGCACGGACACCGGGGAGCTGTTTTTT. Encoded protein: CASSLRTDTGELFF.

This rearrangement joins TRBV3-1 to TRBJ2-2; 10 nucleotides match TRBD2. With 4 bases clipped from V and 5 bases from J, the junction kept 7 bases outside the gene matches. Per the germline V gene, CDR1 is LGHDT and CDR2 is YNNKEL (reference sequence). The CDR3 runs to 16 residues. The CDR3: CASSRLAGERTGELFF. CDR3 sequence (DNA): TGTGCCAGCAGCCGCCTAGCGGGGGAGAGGACCGGGGAGCTGTTTTTT.

There are many counts of this clonotype. Written as DNA, the CDR3 is TGCAGTGCTATGGGAATCCAGGGGAGGATCACTGAAGCTTTCTTT. Translating it yields CSAMGIQGRITEAFF. This sequence joins TRBV20-1 and TRBJ1-1; D may be TRBD1 (6 bases). V lost 4 bases, J lost 4 bases, and 19 bases lay in between. The CDR3 is 15 amino acids. CDR1 and CDR2 (germline): DFQATT, SNEGSKA (reference sequence).

The chain joins TRBV6-1 to TRBJ1-5; no firm D call. The germline V gene encodes CDR1 MNHNS and CDR2 SASEGT. CDR3 length: 16 residues. The V gene lost 6 bases and the J gene lost 0 bases, with 15 bases spanning the gap. CDR3 protein: CASRPTDGYSNQPQHF. In DNA, the CDR3 is TGTGCCAGCAGACCTACGGACGGGTATAGCAATCAGCCCCAGCATTTT.

On this clonotype itself: The junction departs from the called germline gene at one end, perhaps through a read error. The rearrangement joins TRBV10-3 to TRBJ2-3, with 8 bases identical to TRBD2. CDR1 and CDR2 from the germline V gene are ENHRY and SYGVKD. The CDR3 is 12 amino acids. The CDR3 DNA follows: TGTGCCGTCAGCGGGAGTACAGATACGCAGTATTTT. Amino acid sequence: CAVSGSTDTQYF.

This clonotype showed up just a few times. This chain uses TRBV7-9 with TRBJ1-1; 10 bases are shared with TRBD1. CDR3 size: 16 residues. CDR1 SEHNR and CDR2 FQNEAQ come from the germline V gene (reference sequence). J was trimmed by 1 base and V by 6 bases; bases with no gene match: 8. DNA for the CDR3: TGTGCCAGCAGACCTCCGACAGGGGGCCGGAACACTGAAGCTTTCTTT. It specifies CASRPPTGGRNTEAFF. The whole variable domain, filled in from reference TRBV7-9 and TRBJ1-1, reads DTGVSQNPRHKITKRGQNVTFRCDPISEHNRLYWYRQTLGQGPEFLTYFQNEAQLEKSRLLSDRFSAERPKGSFSTLEIQRTEQGDSAMYLCASRPPTGGRNTEAFFGQGTRLTVV.

V and J are TRBV10-2 and TRBJ1-5, with D perhaps matching TRBD1 (6 bases). The V end lost 5 bases, the J end lost 2 bases, and 13 bases lay between the germline ends. The germline gives CDR1 WSHSY, CDR2 SAAADI. This CDR3 is 15 amino acids long. The CDR3 DNA sequence: TGCGCCAGCAGTCCCGGACAGACGGGCAATCAGCCCCAGCATTTT. Translation gives CASSPGQTGNQPQHF.

The V and J genes are TRBV20-1 and TRBJ2-3, with TRBD2 as a possible D gene (7 bases). Germline-derived CDR1 and CDR2 are DFQATT and SNEGSKA (reference sequence). The ends were cut back, 4 bases at V and 6 bases at J, with 23 bases in the middle. The CDR3 sequence is 16 residues long. CDR3 bases: TGCAGTGCTAACCCTAGGGGGGGACTGAGGTTGGATACGCAGTATTTT. It is translated as CSANPRGGLRLDTQYF.

This clonotype was observed a few times. The chain is built from TRBV28 and TRBJ2-7; a weak D match, TRBD2 (7 bases). There are 19 residues in the CDR3. Per germline, CDR1 MDHEN and CDR2 SYDVKM. Trimming removed 5 bases from V and 2 bases from J, with 28 bases in between. The CDR3, as DNA: TGTGCCAGCAGTCTACGCGGGGGTTTGGGGAGTGGGGGCACCTACGAGCAGTACTTC. Its protein product is CASSLRGGLGSGGTYEQYF.